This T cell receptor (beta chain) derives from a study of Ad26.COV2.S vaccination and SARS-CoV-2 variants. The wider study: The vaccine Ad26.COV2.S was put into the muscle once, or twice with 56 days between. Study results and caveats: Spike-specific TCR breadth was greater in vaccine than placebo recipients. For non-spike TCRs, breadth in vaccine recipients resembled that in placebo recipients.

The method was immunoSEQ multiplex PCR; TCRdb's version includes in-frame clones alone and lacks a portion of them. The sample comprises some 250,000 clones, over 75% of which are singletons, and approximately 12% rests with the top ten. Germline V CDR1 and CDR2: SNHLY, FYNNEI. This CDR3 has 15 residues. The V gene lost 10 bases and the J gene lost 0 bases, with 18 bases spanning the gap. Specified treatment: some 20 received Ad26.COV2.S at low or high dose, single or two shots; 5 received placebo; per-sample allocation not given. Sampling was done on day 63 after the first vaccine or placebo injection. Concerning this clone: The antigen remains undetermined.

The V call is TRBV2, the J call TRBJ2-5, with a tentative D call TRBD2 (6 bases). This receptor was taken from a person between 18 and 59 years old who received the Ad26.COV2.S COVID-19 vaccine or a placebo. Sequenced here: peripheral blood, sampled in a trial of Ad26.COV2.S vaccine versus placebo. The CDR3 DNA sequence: TGTGCCATCCCCAGGGAGGCAGGGAACCAAGAGACCCAGTACTTC. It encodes CAIPREAGNQETQYF.